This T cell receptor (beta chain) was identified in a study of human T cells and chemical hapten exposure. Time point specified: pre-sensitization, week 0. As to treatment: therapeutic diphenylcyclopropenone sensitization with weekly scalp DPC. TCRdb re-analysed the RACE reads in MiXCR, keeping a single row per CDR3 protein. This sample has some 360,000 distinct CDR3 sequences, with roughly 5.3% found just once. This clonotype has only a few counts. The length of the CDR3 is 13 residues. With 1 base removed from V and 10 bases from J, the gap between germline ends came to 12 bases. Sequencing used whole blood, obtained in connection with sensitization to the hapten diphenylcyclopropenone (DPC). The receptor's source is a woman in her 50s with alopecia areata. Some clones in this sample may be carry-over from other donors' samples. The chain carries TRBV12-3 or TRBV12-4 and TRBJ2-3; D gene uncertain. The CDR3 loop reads CASSLGHPRSQYF. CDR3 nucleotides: TGTGCCAGCAGTTTAGGACACCCCAGGTCGCAGTATTTT.